The 12 T cell receptor beta chains below were found in one sample sequenced in a study of cytomegalovirus exposure and HLA in healthy donors. The PCR ran on 60 Vbeta and 13 Jbeta primers. The table came from immunoSEQ multiplex PCR; TCRdb's copy has only in-frame clones and leaves some out. This sample has fewer than 200,000 clones, with over 65% found just once. Specimen: PBMCs. The receptors originated from a man aged 35 to 55 in good health and CMV-seropositive.

This clone was picked up one time. The chain recombines TRBV6-1 with TRBJ2-3; 7 bases align to TRBD1. The ends lost 10 bases at V and 2 bases at J; junction bases unmatched: 9. In germline, CDR1 is MNHNS, CDR2 SASEGT. There are 14 residues in the CDR3. The CDR3 DNA follows: TGTGCCACCACGGTACAGGGGCTCACAGATACGCAGTATTTT. Translation gives CATTVQGLTDTQYF.

This clone has only a few counts. The chain joins TRBV28 to TRBJ1-5; 8 bases agree with TRBD1. The germline V gene has CDR1 MDHEN and CDR2 SYDVKM. The CDR3 has 14 residues. J was trimmed by 5 bases and V by 5 bases; bases with no gene match: 5. The CDR3 coding sequence is TGTGCCAGCAGTCGGACAGGGTCCGATCAGCCCCAGCATTTT. As protein: CASSRTGSDQPQHF.

This clone was recorded once. The V gene is TRBV6-5, the J gene TRBJ1-2; tentatively, D is TRBD1 (5 bases). Trimming cost V 7 bases and J 5 bases, with 14 bases left between them. This CDR3 has 13 residues. Germline V lookup: CDR1 MNHEY, CDR2 SVGAGI. CDR3 sequence reads: CASTAGYRYGYTF. DNA of the CDR3: TGTGCCAGCACGGCAGGGTATCGGTATGGCTACACCTTC.

V usage is TRBV5-6 and J usage is TRBJ1-1, with 8 bases that match TRBD1. V lost 0 bases and J lost 4; bases outside the gene matches: 2. Looked up from germline, CDR1 is SGHDT and CDR2 is YYEEEE. The CDR3 has 14 amino acids. This chain's CDR3 is CASSLADRGTEAFF. DNA for the CDR3: TGTGCCAGCAGCTTGGCAGACAGGGGCACTGAAGCTTTCTTT.

The J gene is TRBJ2-7, the V gene TRBV7-2; 11 bases are a match to TRBD2. CDR1 is SGHTA, CDR2 FQGNSA, per germline. V dropped 4 bases and J dropped 0; count of bases not matched to a gene: 5. This CDR3 has 16 residues. The DNA of the CDR3 is TGTGCCAGCAGCTCGGGACTAGCGGAAAGCTCCTACGAGCAGTACTTC. Its protein product is CASSSGLAESSYEQYF.

This clone came up once. The chain uses TRBV5-8 and TRBJ2-5; 11 bases are shared with TRBD1. This CDR3 is built from 17 residues. Germline CDR1 SGHTS, CDR2 YDEGEE. V trimming: 4 bases; J trimming: 6 bases; junction bases outside the gene matches: 14. The CDR3 here is CASSTWDRGTLSQTQYF. CDR3 coding DNA: TGTGCCAGCAGCACCTGGGACAGGGGGACCCTTTCACAGACCCAGTACTTC.

This chain joins TRBV11-3 and TRBJ2-5, with a weak D call TRBD2 (6 bases). There are 14 residues in the CDR3. From germline, CDR1 is SGHNT and CDR2 YENEEA. Trimming pared 5 bases from V and 1 base from J, leaving 11 bases between. CDR3 amino acids: CASSTRGGQETQYF. The CDR3 DNA reads as TGTGCCAGCAGCACGCGGGGCGGCCAAGAGACCCAGTACTTC.

This clone was counted only a few times. CDR3 in DNA: TGTGCCAGCAGCCGGACAGGGGACAAAGAGACCCAGTACTTC. Protein product: CASSRTGDKETQYF. J is TRBJ2-5 and V is TRBV7-9; 9 bases line up with TRBD1. The CDR3 totals 14 residues. The V segment lost 5 bases and the J segment 3 bases; nucleotides outside the gene matches: 4. Germline V gene data show CDR1 as SEHNR and CDR2 as FQNEAQ (reference sequence).

The chain combines TRBV4-2 with TRBJ2-2, with 8 bases lining up with TRBD1. This CDR3 contains 19 residues. Germline V gene lookup returns CDR1 LGHNA and CDR2 YNFKEQ. The V segment lost 1 base and the J segment 6 bases; nucleotides outside the gene matches: 16. The CDR3 coding sequence is TGTGCCAGCAGCCAAGTTAGGATGGAGGACAGGGTGGGACCCGGGGAGCTGTTTTTT. Amino acids: CASSQVRMEDRVGPGELFF.

This rearrangement joins TRBV7-2 to TRBJ1-1; unclear D gene. This CDR3 is built from 15 residues. Trimming pared 5 bases from V and 0 bases from J, leaving 13 bases between. Germline CDR1 and CDR2: SGHTA and FQGNSA. In nucleotides, the CDR3 is TGTGCCAGCAGCCCACCTCCGGGATTGAACACTGAAGCTTTCTTT. Its protein product is CASSPPPGLNTEAFF. Drawing the rest from reference TRBV7-2 and TRBJ1-1, the complete variable domain is GAGVSQSPSNKVTEKGKDVELRCDPISGHTALYWYRQSLGQGLEFLIYFQGNSAPDKSGLPSDRFSAERTGGSVSTLTIQRTQQEDSAVYLCASSPPPGLNTEAFFGQGTRLTVV.

This chain links TRBV4-3 with TRBJ2-3; D might be TRBD2 (6 bases). Trimming pared 1 base from V and 6 bases from J, leaving 14 bases between. Germline assignment: CDR1 LGHNA and CDR2 YSLEER. CDR3 length equals 15 residues. CDR3 sequence (DNA): TGCGCCAGCAGCCAAGGGACTACACACTTGGATACGCAGTATTTT. Its protein product is CASSQGTTHLDTQYF.

The rearrangement uses TRBV11-2 and TRBJ2-5; maybe TRBD2 (5 bases). Per germline, CDR1 SGHAT and CDR2 FQNNGV. The CDR3 totals 15 residues. V lost 3 bases and J 5 bases, leaving 16 bases between the germline ends. The CDR3: CASSLNPAGEETQYF. DNA for the CDR3: TGTGCCAGCAGCTTGAACCCGGCGGGCGAGGAGACCCAGTACTTC.